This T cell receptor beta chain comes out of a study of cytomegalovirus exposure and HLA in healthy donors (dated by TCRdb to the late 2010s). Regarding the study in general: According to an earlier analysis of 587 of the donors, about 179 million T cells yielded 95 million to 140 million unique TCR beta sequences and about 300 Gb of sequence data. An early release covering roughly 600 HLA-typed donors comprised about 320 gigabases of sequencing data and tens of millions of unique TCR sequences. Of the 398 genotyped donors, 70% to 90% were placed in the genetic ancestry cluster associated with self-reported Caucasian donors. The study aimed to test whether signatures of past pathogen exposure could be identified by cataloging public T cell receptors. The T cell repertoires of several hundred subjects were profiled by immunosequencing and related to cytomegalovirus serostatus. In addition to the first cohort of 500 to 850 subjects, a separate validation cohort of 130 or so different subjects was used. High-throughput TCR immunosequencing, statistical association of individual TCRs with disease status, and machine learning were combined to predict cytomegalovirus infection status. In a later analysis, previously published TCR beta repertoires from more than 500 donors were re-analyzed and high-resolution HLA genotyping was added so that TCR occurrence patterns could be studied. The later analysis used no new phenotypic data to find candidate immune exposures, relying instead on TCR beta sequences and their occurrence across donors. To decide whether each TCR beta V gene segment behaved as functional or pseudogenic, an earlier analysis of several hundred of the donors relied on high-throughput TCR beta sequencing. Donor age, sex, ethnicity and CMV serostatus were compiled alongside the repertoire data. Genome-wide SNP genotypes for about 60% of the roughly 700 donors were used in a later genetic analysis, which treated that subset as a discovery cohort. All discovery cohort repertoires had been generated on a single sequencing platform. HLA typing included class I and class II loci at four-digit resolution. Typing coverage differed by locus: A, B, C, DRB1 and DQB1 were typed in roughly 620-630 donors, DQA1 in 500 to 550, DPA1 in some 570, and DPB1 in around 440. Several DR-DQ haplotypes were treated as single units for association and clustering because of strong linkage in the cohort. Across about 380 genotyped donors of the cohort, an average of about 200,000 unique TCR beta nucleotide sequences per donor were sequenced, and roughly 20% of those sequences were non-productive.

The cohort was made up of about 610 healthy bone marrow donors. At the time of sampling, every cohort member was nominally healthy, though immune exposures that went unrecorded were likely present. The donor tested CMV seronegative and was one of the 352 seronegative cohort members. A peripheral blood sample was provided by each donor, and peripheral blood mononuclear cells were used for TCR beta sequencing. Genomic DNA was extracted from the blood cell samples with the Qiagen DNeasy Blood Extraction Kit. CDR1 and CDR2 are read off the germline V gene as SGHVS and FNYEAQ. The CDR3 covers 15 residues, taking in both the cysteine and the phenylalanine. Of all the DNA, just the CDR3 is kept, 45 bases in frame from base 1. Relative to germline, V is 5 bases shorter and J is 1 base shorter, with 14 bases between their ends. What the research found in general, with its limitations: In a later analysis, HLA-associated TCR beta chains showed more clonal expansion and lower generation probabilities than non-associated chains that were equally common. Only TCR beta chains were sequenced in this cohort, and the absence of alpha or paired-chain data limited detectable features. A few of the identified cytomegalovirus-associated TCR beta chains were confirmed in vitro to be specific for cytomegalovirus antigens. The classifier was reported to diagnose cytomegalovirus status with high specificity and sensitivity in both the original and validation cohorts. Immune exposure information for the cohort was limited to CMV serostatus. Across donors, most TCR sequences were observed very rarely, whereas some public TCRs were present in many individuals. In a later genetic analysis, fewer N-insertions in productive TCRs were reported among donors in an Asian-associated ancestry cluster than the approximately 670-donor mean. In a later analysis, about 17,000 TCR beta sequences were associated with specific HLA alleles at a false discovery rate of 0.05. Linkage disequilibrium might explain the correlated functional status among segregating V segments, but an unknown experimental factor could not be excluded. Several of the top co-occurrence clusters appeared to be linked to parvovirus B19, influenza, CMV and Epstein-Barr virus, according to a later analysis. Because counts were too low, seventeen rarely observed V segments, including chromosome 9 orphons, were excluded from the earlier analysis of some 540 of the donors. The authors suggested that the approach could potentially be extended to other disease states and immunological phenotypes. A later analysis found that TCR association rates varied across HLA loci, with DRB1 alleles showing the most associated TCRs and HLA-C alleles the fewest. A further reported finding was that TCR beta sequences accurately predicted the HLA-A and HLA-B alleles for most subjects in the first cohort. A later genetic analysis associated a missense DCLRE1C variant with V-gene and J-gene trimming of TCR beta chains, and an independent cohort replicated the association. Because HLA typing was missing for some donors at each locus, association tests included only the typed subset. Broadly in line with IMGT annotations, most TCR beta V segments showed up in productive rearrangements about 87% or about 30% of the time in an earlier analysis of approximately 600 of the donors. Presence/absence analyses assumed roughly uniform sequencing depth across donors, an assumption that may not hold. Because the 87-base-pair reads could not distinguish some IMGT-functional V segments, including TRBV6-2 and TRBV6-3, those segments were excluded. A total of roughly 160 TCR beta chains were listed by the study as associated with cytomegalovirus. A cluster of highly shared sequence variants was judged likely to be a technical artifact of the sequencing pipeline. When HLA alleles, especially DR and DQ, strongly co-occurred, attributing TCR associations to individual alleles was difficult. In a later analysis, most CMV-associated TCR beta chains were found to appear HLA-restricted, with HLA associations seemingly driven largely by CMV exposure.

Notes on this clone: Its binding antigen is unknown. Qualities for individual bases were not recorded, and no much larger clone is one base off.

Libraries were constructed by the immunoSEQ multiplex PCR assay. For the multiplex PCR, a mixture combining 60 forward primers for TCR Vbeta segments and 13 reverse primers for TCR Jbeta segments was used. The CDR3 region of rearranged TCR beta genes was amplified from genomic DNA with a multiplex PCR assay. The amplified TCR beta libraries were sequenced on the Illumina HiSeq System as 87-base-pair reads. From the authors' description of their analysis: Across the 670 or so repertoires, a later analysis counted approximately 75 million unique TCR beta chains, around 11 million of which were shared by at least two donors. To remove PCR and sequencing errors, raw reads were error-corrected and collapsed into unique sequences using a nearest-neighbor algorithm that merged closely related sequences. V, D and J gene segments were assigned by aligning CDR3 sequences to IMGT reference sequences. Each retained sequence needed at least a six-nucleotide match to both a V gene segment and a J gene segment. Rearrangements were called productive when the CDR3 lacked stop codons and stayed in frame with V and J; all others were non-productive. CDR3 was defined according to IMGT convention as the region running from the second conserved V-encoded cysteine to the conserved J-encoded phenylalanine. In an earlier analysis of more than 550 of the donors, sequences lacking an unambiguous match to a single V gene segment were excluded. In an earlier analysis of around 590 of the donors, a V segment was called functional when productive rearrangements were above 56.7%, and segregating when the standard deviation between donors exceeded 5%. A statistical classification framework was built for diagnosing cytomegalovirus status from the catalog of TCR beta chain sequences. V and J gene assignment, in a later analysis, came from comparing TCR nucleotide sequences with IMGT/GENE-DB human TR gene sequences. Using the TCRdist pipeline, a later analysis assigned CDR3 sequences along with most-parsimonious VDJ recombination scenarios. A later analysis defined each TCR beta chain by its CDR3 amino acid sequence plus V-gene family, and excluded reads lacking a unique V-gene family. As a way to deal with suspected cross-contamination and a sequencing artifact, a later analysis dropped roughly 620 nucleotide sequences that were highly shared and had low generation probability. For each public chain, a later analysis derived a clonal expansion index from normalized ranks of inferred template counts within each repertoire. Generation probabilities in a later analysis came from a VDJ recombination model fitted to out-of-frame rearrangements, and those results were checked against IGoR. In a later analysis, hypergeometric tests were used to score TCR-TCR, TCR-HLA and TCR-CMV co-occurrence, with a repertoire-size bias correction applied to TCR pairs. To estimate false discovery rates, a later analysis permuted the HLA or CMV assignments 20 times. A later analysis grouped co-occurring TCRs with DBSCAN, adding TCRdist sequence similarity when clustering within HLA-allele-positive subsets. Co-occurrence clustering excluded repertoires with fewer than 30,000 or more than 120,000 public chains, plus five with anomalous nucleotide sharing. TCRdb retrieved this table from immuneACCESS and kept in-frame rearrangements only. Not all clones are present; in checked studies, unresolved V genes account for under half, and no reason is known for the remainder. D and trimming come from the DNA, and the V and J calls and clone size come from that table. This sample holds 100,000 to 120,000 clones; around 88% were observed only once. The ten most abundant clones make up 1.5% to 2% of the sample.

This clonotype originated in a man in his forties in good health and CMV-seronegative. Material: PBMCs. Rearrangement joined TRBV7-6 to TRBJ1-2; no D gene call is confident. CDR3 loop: CASSPQEGDNYGYTF. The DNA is TGTGCCAGCAGCCCCCAAGAGGGTGATAACTATGGCTACACCTTC.